Below, 29 T cell receptor beta chains from the same sample are listed, as sequenced in a study of shared clonotypes between healthy human individuals. The assay was immunoSEQ multiplex PCR, and TCRdb's table has in-frame clones only and misses some. Of approximately 1.5 million clones in the sample, roughly 98% are singletons; the top ten hold approximately 0.45%. Sequenced input: naive CD4+ T cells sorted from blood. Subset noted: CD45RA+ positively selected. The receptors were gathered from a man in his thirties or forties in good health.

V and J are TRBV29-1 and TRBJ2-5, with D unclear. The CDR3 has 11 amino acids. V was shortened by 5 bases and J by 5 bases, with 9 bases between the two germline ends. Germline assignment: CDR1 SQVTM and CDR2 ANQGSEA. CDR3 loop: CSVSSPETQYF. The CDR3 DNA reads TGCAGCGTTTCTAGTCCTGAGACCCAGTACTTC.

This chain links TRBV29-1 with TRBJ1-1; the D is unclear. Germline V gene data show CDR1 as SQVTM and CDR2 as ANQGSEA. V lost 2 bases, J lost 3 bases, and 16 bases lay in between. The CDR3 has 15 residues. The CDR3, as DNA: TGCAGCGTTGAACATGGTCGCCTTGGGGACACTGAAGCTTTCTTT. Its protein is CSVEHGRLGDTEAFF.

This chain uses TRBV7-8 with TRBJ1-1; no clear D. The V gene lost 2 bases and the J gene lost 4 bases, with 17 bases spanning the gap. The CDR3 is 16 residues long. The germline V gene encodes CDR1 SGHVS and CDR2 FQNEAQ. The CDR3 nucleotides are TGTGCCAGCAGCTTAAGGGTCGTGGCAGCCATCACTGAAGCTTTCTTT. Protein: CASSLRVVAAITEAFF.

The V call is TRBV10-1, the J call TRBJ2-7; either TRBD1 or TRBD2 may fit D (5 bases each). V was shortened by 5 bases and J by 0 bases, with 11 bases between the two germline ends. The CDR3 length is 14 residues. Germline V gene lookup returns CDR1 WNHNN and CDR2 SYGVQD (reference sequence). CDR3: CASSRGASSYEQYF. CDR3 sequence (DNA): TGCGCCAGCAGTAGAGGGGCTTCCTCCTACGAGCAGTACTTC.

The rearrangement uses TRBV28 and TRBJ1-4; D call uncertain. The V and J ends lost 3 bases and 11 bases respectively, with 13 bases between them. The CDR3 length is 13 residues. Germline CDR1 reads MDHEN; CDR2 reads SYDVKM. CDR3 coding DNA: TGTGCCAGCAGTTTGGGCCCGGTAGGGAAACTGTTTTTT. Amino acids: CASSLGPVGKLFF.

The chain couples TRBV29-1 to TRBJ1-2, with D tentatively TRBD1 (5 bases). The germline V gene has CDR1 SQVTM and CDR2 ANQGSEA. With 6 bases removed from V and 8 bases from J, the gap between germline ends came to 16 bases. The CDR3 spans 12 residues. The DNA for the CDR3 is TGCAGCGTCCAGGGTACTACGGCCGGCTACACCTTC. It encodes CSVQGTTAGYTF.

The chain uses TRBV4-3 and TRBJ2-6; perhaps TRBD2 as D (6 bases). Trimming stripped 3 bases from V and 0 bases from J, with 18 bases between. The CDR3 loop spans 19 amino acids. The germline gives CDR1 LGHNA, CDR2 YSLEER. The CDR3 loop is CASSHSPGLKTSGANVLTF. CDR3 sequence (DNA): TGCGCCAGCAGCCACTCCCCGGGACTCAAAACCTCTGGGGCCAACGTCCTGACTTTC.

The chain links TRBV7-8 to TRBJ2-7; 10 nucleotides agree with TRBD2. The CDR3 has 16 amino acids. V lost 5 bases to trimming and J lost 4 bases; unmatched junction nucleotides: 11. Germline-derived CDR1 and CDR2 are SGHVS and FQNEAQ. CDR3 nucleotide sequence: TGTGCCAGCAGCCGGACTAGCGGACCCAACCTTTACGAGCAGTACTTC. Protein: CASSRTSGPNLYEQYF. The entire variable domain, with the rest obtained from reference TRBV7-8 and TRBJ2-7, is as follows: GAGVSQSPRYKVAKRGQDVALRCDPISGHVSLFWYQQALGQGPEFLTYFQNEAQLDKSGLPSDRFFAERPEGSVSTLKIQRTQQEDSAVYLCASSRTSGPNLYEQYFGPGTRLTVT.

This chain connects TRBV10-1 to TRBJ2-7; 9 bases line up with TRBD1. CDR1 is WNHNN, CDR2 SYGVQD, per germline (reference sequence). V was pared by 5 bases and J by 3 bases, with 8 bases of the junction left unmatched. The CDR3 runs to 15 residues. CDR3 nucleotide sequence: TGCGCCAGCAGTCTCCCCGGGACAGGGTTCTACGAGCAGTACTTC. Protein sequence: CASSLPGTGFYEQYF.

V is TRBV5-1 and J is TRBJ2-2; D is possibly TRBD1 (6 bases). CDR3 length: 13 amino acids. Per germline, CDR1 SGHRS and CDR2 YFSETQ. V lost 4 bases and J lost 6, with 10 bases in between. CDR3 loop: CASSEGTPGELFF. The CDR3 DNA is TGCGCCAGCAGCGAAGGGACACCCGGGGAGCTGTTTTTT.

With regard to this clone: Other DNA sequences in this sample translate to the same CDR3. The gene calls are TRBV6-5 and TRBJ2-2, with D tentatively TRBD2 (5 bases). Trimming took 0 bases from V and 6 from J, leaving 5 bases between them. Germline lookup yields CDR1 MNHEY and CDR2 SVGAGI. This CDR3 comprises 13 residues. The CDR3 is CASSYSSAGELFF. The CDR3 bases are TGTGCCAGCAGTTACTCTAGCGCCGGGGAGCTGTTTTTT.

The V and J genes are TRBV7-9 and TRBJ1-4; maybe TRBD1 (6 bases). The germline V gene has CDR1 SEHNR and CDR2 FQNEAQ (reference sequence). This CDR3 contains 14 residues. With 4 bases removed from V and 1 base from J, the gap between germline ends came to 7 bases. CDR3 in amino acids: CASSWTVTNEKLFF. For the CDR3, the DNA is TGTGCCAGCAGCTGGACAGTAACTAATGAAAAACTGTTTTTT.

The chain uses TRBV7-2 and TRBJ1-1; a possible D gene is TRBD1 (6 bases). This CDR3 comprises 13 residues. The V end was cut by 0 bases, the J end by 8 bases, with 10 bases between. Per germline, CDR1 SGHTA and CDR2 FQGNSA. Here the CDR3 reads CASSLALTGEAFF. DNA for the CDR3: TGTGCCAGCAGCTTAGCGCTGACAGGAGAAGCTTTCTTT. Together with reference TRBV7-2 and TRBJ1-1, the CDR3 gives the full variable domain: GAGVSQSPSNKVTEKGKDVELRCDPISGHTALYWYRQSLGQGLEFLIYFQGNSAPDKSGLPSDRFSAERTGGSVSTLTIQRTQQEDSAVYLCASSLALTGEAFFGQGTRLTVV.

About this clone itself: This specimen includes other DNA sequences encoding the same CDR3. The rearrangement links TRBV2 to TRBJ2-5, with D perhaps being TRBD1 or TRBD2 (5 bases each). The germline V gene encodes CDR1 SNHLY and CDR2 FYNNEI. The CDR3 length is 13 residues. The V end lost 9 bases, the J end lost 5 bases, and 16 bases lay between the germline ends. CDR3 protein: CASLRGFGETQYF. Written as DNA, the CDR3 is TGTGCCAGTTTGAGGGGTTTTGGGGAGACCCAGTACTTC. Based on the CDR3 plus reference TRBV2 and TRBJ2-5, the full variable domain is EPEVTQTPSHQVTQMGQEVILRCVPISNHLYFYWYRQILGQKVEFLVSFYNNEISEKSEIFDDQFSVERPDGSNFTLKIRSTKLEDSAMYFCASLRGFGETQYFGPGTRLLVL.

This clone was recorded once. The chain has TRBV12-2 and TRBJ1-2. TRBV12-2 is marked as a pseudogene. The CDR3 consists of 12 residues. The CDR3 loop is CASRLVAYGYTF. CDR3 in DNA: TGTGCAAGTCGCTTAGTAGCGTATGGCTACACCTTC.

V gene TRBV2 combines with J gene TRBJ1-5; D not certain. The CDR3 length is 14 residues. From germline, CDR1 is SNHLY and CDR2 FYNNEI. V lost 7 bases and J 3 bases, leaving 13 bases between the germline ends. The CDR3: CASNWQRYNQPQHF. The CDR3 coding sequence is TGTGCCAGCAACTGGCAGAGATACAATCAGCCCCAGCATTTT.

V and J are TRBV5-5 and TRBJ1-5; TRBD1 might be the D (5 bases). The CDR3 loop spans 16 amino acids. V shed 0 bases and J shed 5 bases, with 15 bases lying between them. Germline CDR1 reads SGHKS; CDR2 reads YYEKEE (reference sequence). The chain's CDR3 is CASSLAGNSGYQPQHF. CDR3 DNA: TGTGCCAGCAGCTTGGCCGGGAACTCAGGGTATCAGCCCCAGCATTTT.

In DNA form, the CDR3 reads TGTGCCAGCAGTCTGGGACAGCTTAACTATGGCTACACCTTC. Its protein product is CASSLGQLNYGYTF. The gene calls are TRBV28 and TRBJ1-2; 7 bases map to TRBD1. Germline V gene sequence: CDR1 MDHEN, CDR2 SYDVKM. CDR3 size: 14 residues. V was pared by 5 bases and J by 1 base, with 4 bases of the junction left unmatched.

The V call is TRBV5-1, the J call TRBJ1-5; no firm D call. Trimming removed 0 bases at V and 9 bases at J, with 13 bases between. Germline CDR1 SGHRS, CDR2 YFSETQ. The CDR3 contains 14 residues. CDR3 in DNA: TGCGCCAGCAGCTTGGGGATGGAAGTCGGGCCCCAGCATTTT. Amino acids: CASSLGMEVGPQHF.

V is TRBV7-2 and J is TRBJ2-7; 9 nucleotides agree with TRBD2. With V trimmed by 2 bases and J by 2 bases, 4 bases remained unmatched. Germline V CDR1 and CDR2: SGHTA, FQGNSA. This CDR3 has 15 amino acids. CDR3 nucleotides: TGTGCCAGCAGCTTACGGCGGGAGGGGACCTACGAGCAGTACTTC. This gives the protein CASSLRREGTYEQYF.

This clone has just one count. The V and J genes are TRBV10-3 and TRBJ2-7; TRBD1 agrees at 11 bases. Germline CDR1 reads ENHRY; CDR2 reads SYGVKD. CDR3 size: 15 residues. The V gene end was trimmed by 3 bases and the J gene end by 0 bases; junction bases not matched to a gene: 1. CDR3 nucleotides: TGTGCCATCAGTGACGGGACAGGGGGCTCCTACGAGCAGTACTTC. Its translation is CAISDGTGGSYEQYF.

The chain joins TRBV15 to TRBJ1-1, with D hard to call. CDR1 LNHNV and CDR2 YYDKDF come from the germline V gene (reference sequence). This CDR3 has 12 residues. The V end lost 5 bases, the J end lost 3 bases, and 7 bases lay between the germline ends. The CDR3 reads CATSRYDTEAFF. CDR3 in DNA: TGTGCCACCAGCCGGTACGACACTGAAGCTTTCTTT.

This clone was seen just once. In DNA, the CDR3 is TGTGCCAGCAGTTGGAGGACCGGGGAGCTGTTTTTT. This sequence encodes CASSWRTGELFF. The chain has TRBV2 and TRBJ2-2, with D possibly being TRBD2 (5 bases). The CDR3 runs 12 residues. The ends were cut back, 5 bases at V and 5 bases at J, with 6 bases in the middle. CDR1 and CDR2 (germline): SNHLY, FYNNEI.

This rearrangement joins TRBV27 to TRBJ2-3, with 9 bases lining up with TRBD1. CDR3 size: 19 residues. Unmatched junction bases numbered 20, after V lost 6 bases and J lost 4 bases. Germline lookup yields CDR1 MNHEY and CDR2 SMNVEV (reference sequence). The CDR3 DNA follows: TGTGCCAGCAGAGTTCGCCGGGACAGGGTCCCTAATAGCGCAGATACGCAGTATTTT. Its protein is CASRVRRDRVPNSADTQYF.

The V gene is TRBV7-6, the J gene TRBJ2-3; 8 nucleotides line up with TRBD1. With V trimmed by 0 bases and J by 5 bases, 10 bases remained unmatched. The CDR3 extends over 17 amino acids. Germline lookup yields CDR1 SGHVS and CDR2 FNYEAQ. DNA of the CDR3: TGTGCCAGCAGCTTAGCGATGATCCAGGGGGCAGGAGATACGCAGTATTTT. Its protein product is CASSLAMIQGAGDTQYF.

Notes on this clone: Other DNA sequences within the sample encode an identical CDR3. The chain couples TRBV27 to TRBJ2-7, with D perhaps matching TRBD2 (5 bases). The germline V and J ends were trimmed by 4 bases and 0 bases, with 10 bases remaining between them. The CDR3 length is 14 residues. Per the germline V gene, CDR1 is MNHEY and CDR2 is SMNVEV (reference sequence). CDR3 protein: CASSSLGSSYEQYF. CDR3 DNA: TGTGCCAGCAGTTCTCTGGGGAGCTCCTACGAGCAGTACTTC.

Remarks on this clone: Other nucleotide sequences from this sample produce the same CDR3. The chain carries TRBV9 and TRBJ2-7; 12 bases are a match to TRBD2. Germline-derived CDR1 and CDR2 are SGDLS and YYNGEE. V shed 2 bases, J shed 4 bases, and the junction held 1 base outside the gene matches. This CDR3 has 14 residues. CDR3 loop: CASSVGLAGYEQYF. The CDR3 DNA reads TGTGCCAGCAGCGTGGGACTAGCGGGTTACGAGCAGTACTTC.

This chain uses TRBV28 with TRBJ1-2, with 7 bases identical to TRBD1. V was pared by 1 base and J by 6 bases, with 5 bases of the junction left unmatched. The CDR3 is 14 residues long. Germline loops: CDR1 MDHEN, CDR2 SYDVKM. For the CDR3, the DNA is TGTGCCAGCAGTTTATCAGGGGGGTTAGATGGCTACACCTTC. This codes for CASSLSGGLDGYTF.

This sequence joins TRBV7-9 and TRBJ2-5, with D maybe TRBD1 (6 bases). The CDR3 has 15 residues. Germline loops: CDR1 SEHNR, CDR2 FQNEAQ (reference sequence). The V end was cut by 3 bases, the J end by 5 bases, with 16 bases between. The CDR3 protein is CASSFDGQTTETQYF. The CDR3 DNA is TGTGCCAGCAGCTTTGACGGACAGACAACGGAGACCCAGTACTTC.